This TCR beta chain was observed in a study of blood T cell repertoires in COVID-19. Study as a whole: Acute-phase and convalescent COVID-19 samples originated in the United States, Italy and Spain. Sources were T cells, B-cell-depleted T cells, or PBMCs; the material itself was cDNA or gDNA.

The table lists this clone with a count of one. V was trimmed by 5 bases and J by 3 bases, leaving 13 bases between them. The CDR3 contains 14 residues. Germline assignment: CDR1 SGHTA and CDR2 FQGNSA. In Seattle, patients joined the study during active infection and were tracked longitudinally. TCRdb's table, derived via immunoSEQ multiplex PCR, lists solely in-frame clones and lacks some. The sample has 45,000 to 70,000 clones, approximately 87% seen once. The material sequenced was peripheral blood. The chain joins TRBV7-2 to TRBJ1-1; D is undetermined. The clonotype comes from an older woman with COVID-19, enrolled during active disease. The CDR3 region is CASSPTPGDTEAFF. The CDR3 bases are TGTGCCAGCAGCCCCACCCCCGGGGACACTGAAGCTTTCTTT. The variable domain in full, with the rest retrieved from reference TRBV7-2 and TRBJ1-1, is GAGVSQSPSNKVTEKGKDVELRCDPISGHTALYWYRQSLGQGLEFLIYFQGNSAPDKSGLPSDRFSAERTGGSVSTLTIQRTQQEDSAVYLCASSPTPGDTEAFFGQGTRLTVV.